The sequence of this TCR beta chain was determined in a study of neurological immune-mediated disorders. Germline CDR1 SGHTS, CDR2 YDEGEE. With 2 bases clipped from V and 0 bases from J, the junction kept 18 bases outside the gene matches. The CDR3 extends over 22 amino acids. Each TCR transcript was tagged with a 10-nucleotide random UMI during 5'RACE. TCRdb recomputed calls from the 5' RACE reads with MiXCR, one row per CDR3 protein. The table records about 48,000 distinct CDR3 sequences, about 26% of them present only once. V gene TRBV5-8 combines with J gene TRBJ2-6; 9 bases align to TRBD1. This clonotype originated in a woman aged 70-85 years in good health. Sequenced material: PBMCs. DNA for the CDR3: TGTGCCAGCAGCTTCAGACCGGGACAGGGTGTTTTTGGCTCCTCTGGGGCCAACGTCCTGACTTTC. As protein: CASSFRPGQGVFGSSGANVLTF.